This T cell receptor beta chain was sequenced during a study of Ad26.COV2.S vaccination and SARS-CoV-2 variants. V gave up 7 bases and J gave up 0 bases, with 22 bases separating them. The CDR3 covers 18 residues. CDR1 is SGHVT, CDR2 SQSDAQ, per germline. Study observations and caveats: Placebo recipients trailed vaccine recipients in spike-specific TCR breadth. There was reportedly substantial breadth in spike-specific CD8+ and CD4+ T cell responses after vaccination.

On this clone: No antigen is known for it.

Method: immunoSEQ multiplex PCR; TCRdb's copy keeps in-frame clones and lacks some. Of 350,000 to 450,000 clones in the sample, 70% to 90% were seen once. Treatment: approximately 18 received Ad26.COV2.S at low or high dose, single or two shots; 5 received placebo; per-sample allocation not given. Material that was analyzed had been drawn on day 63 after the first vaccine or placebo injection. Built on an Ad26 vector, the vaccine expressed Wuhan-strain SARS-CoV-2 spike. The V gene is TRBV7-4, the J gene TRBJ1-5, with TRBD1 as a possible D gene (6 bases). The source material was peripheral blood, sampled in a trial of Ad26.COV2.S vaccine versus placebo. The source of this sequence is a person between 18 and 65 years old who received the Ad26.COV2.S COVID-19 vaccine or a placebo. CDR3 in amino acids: CASTLGGRPRGSNQPQHF. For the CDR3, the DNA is TGTGCCAGCACTCTAGGGGGTCGGCCAAGGGGTAGCAATCAGCCCCAGCATTTT. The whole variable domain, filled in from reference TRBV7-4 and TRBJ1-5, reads GAGVSQSPRYKVAKRGRDVALRCDSISGHVTLYWYRQTLGQGSEVLTYSQSDAQRDKSGRPSGRFSAERPERSVSTLKIQRTEQGDSAVYLCASTLGGRPRGSNQPQHFGDGTRLSIL.